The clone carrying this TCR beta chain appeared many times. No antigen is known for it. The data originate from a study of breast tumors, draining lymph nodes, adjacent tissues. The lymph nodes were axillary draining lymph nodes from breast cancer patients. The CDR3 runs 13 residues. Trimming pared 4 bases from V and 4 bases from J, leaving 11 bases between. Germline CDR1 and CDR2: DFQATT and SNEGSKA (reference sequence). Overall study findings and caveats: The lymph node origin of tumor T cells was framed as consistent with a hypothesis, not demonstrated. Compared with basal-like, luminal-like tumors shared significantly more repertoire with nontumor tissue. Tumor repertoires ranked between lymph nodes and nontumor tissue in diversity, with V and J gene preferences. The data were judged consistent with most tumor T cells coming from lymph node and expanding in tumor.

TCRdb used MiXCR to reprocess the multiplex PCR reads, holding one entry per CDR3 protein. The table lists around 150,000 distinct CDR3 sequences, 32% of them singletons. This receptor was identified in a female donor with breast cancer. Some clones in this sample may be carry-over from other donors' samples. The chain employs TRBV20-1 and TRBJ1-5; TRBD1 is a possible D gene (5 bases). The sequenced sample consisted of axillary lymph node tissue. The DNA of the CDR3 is TGCAGTGCTACAAAAGCAGGGAATCAGCCCCAGCATTTT. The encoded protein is CSATKAGNQPQHF.